The clone carrying this T cell receptor (beta chain) was seen many times. The target antigen is unknown. This entry comes from a study of early T cells in non-severe SARS-CoV-2 infection. Whole-study context: Chains were not paired, and sequencing was done on bulk RNA from unsorted whole blood.

Separate cDNA molecules each had unique molecular identifiers attached to them. TCRdb fed the 5' RACE reads into MiXCR, producing one record per CDR3 protein. The sample lists 30,000 to 40,000 distinct CDR3 sequences, around 5% occurring once. Points from the study as a whole: Database matching using VDJdb favored anti-spike CD8 responses, with private and CD4 specificities left missing.

This CDR3 is 12 amino acids long. The V and J ends lost 4 bases and 7 bases, in that order; junction bases with no gene match: 6. CDR1 DFQATT and CDR2 SNEGSKA come from the germline V gene (reference sequence). The rearrangement joins TRBV20-1 to TRBJ1-1; 7 positions agree with TRBD1. The sequencing sample was made of whole blood. The sequence was obtained from an adult who was a healthcare worker with PCR-confirmed SARS-CoV-2 infection or an uninfected control (not recorded which). For the CDR3, the DNA is TGCAGTGCTAAAGGACAGGACCATGAAGCTTTCTTT. Its protein is CSAKGQDHEAFF.